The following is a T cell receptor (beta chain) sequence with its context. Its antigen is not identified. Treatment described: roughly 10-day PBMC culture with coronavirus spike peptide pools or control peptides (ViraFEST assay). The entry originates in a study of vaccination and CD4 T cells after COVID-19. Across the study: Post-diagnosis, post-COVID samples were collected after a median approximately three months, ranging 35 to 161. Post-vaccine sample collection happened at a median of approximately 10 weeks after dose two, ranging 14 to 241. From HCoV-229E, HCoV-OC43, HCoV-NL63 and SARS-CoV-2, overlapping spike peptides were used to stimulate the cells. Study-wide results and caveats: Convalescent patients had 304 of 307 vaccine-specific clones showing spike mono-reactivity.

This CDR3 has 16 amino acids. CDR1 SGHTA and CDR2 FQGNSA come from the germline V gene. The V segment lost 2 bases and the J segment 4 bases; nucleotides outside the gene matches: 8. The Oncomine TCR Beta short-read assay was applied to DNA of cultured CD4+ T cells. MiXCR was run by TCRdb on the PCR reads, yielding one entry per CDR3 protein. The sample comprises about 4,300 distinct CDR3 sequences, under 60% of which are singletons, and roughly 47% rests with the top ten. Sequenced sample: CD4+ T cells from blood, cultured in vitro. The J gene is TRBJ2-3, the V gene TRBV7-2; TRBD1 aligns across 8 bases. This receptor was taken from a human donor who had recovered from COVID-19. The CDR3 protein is CASSLKTGGWADTQYF. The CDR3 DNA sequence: TGTGCCAGCAGCTTAAAAACAGGGGGGTGGGCAGATACGCAGTATTTT.